This TCR beta chain derives from a study of CD8 T cells in Susac syndrome. The CDR3 consists of 12 residues. Trimming pared 0 bases from V and 3 bases from J, leaving 5 bases between. CDR1 GTSNPN and CDR2 SVGIG come from the germline V gene (reference sequence). RNA, at about 0.45 to 1 ug, was reverse transcribed with random hexamers. TCRdb re-called the immunoSEQ multiplex PCR reads with MiXCR, one entry per CDR3 protein. The sample has around 130,000 distinct CDR3 sequences, approximately 79% seen once; the top ten hold 0.5% to 0.65%. The chain joins TRBV30 to TRBJ1-2, with D uncertain. Sequencing input: CD8+ T cells from PBMCs. The sequence derives from a human donor with multiple sclerosis. The CDR3 nucleotides are TGTGCCTGGAGTGTCGATGACTATGGCTACACCTTC. The encoded protein is CAWSVDDYGYTF.